This TCR beta chain emerged from a study of control samples from healthy donors and cancer patients. Germline V CDR1 and CDR2: SGHTA, FQGNSA. Trimming shortened V by 1 base and J by 12 bases, and 9 bases separated the two germline ends. This CDR3 is built from 12 residues. Repertoires were generated with immunoSEQ multiplex PCR, while TCRdb's copy carries only in-frame clones and drops some. Seen here are about 82,000 clones, around 87% observed once, and the top ten hold 15% to 25%. This chain uses TRBV7-2 with TRBJ1-4, with D tentatively TRBD1 (5 bases). Material for sequencing was blood. The TCR originated in a man aged 45-65 years in good health. The CDR3 here is CASSLVGTQLFF. CDR3 DNA sequence: TGTGCCAGCAGCTTAGTGGGGACGCAACTGTTTTTT.